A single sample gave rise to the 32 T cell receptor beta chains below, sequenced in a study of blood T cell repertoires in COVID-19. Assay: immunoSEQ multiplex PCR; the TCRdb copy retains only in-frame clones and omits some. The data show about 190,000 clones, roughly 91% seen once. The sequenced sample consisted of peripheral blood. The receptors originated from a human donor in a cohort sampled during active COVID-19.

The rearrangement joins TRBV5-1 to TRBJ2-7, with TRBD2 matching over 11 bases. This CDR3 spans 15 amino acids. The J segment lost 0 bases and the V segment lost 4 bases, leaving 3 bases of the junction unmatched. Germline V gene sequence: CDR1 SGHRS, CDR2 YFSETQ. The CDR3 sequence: CASSVSGGASYEQYF. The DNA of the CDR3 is TGCGCCAGCAGCGTTAGCGGGGGGGCCTCCTACGAGCAGTACTTC.

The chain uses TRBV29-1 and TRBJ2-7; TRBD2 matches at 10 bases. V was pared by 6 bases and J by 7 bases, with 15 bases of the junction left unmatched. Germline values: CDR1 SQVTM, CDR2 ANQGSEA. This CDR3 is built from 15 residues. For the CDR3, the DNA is TGCAGCGTGTCGCCCGAGAGCGGGAGGGCGTATGAGCAGTACTTC. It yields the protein CSVSPESGRAYEQYF.

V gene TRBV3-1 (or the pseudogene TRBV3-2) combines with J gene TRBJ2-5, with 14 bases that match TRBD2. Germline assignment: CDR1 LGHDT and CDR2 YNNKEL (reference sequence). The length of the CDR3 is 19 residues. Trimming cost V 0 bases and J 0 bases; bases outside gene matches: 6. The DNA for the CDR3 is TGTGCCAGCAGCCAAGATCGGACTAGCGGGGGGCCGTACCAAGAGACCCAGTACTTC. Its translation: CASSQDRTSGGPYQETQYF.

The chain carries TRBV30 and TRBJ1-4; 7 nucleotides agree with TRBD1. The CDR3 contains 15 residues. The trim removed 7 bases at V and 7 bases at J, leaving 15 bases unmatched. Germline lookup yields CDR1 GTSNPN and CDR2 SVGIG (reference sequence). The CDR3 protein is CAYTKLTGIFEKLFF. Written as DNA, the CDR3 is TGTGCCTATACCAAATTGACAGGGATATTTGAAAAACTGTTTTTT.

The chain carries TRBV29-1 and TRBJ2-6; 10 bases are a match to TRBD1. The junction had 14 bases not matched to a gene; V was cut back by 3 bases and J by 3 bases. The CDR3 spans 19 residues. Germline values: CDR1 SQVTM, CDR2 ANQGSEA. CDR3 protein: CSVEGQGIIVTCGANVLTF. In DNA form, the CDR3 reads TGCAGCGTTGAGGGACAGGGGATTATTGTCACTTGTGGGGCCAACGTCCTGACTTTC.

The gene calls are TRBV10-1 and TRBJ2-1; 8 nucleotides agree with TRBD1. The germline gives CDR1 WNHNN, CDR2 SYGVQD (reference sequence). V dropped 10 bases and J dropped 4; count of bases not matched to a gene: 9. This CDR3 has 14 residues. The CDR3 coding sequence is TGCGCCACCGCCGGACAGGGCGGATACAATGAGCAGTTCTTC. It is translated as CATAGQGGYNEQFF.

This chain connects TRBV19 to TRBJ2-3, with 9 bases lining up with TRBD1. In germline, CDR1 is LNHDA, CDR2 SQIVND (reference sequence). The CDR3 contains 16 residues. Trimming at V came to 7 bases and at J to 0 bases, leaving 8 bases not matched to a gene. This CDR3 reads CASTSRGTGSTDTQYF. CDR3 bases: TGTGCCAGTACCTCTAGGGGGACAGGGAGCACAGATACGCAGTATTTT.

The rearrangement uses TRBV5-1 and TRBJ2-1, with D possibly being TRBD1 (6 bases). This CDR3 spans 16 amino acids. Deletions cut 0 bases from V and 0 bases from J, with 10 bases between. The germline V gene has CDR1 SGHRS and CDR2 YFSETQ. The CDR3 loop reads CASSLDRASSYNEQFF. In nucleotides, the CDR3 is TGCGCCAGCAGCTTGGACAGGGCAAGCTCCTACAATGAGCAGTTCTTC.

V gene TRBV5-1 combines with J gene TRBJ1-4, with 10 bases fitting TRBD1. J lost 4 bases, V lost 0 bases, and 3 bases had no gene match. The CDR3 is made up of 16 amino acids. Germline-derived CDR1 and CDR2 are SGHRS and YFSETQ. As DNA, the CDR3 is TGCGCCAGCAGCTTGGCCAGGACAGGGGGTAATGAAAAACTGTTTTTT. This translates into CASSLARTGGNEKLFF. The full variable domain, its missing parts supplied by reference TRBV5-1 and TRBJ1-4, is KAGVTQTPRYLIKTRGQQVTLSCSPISGHRSVSWYQQTPGQGLQFLFEYFSETQRNKGNFPGRFSGRQFSNSRSEMNVSTLELGDSALYLCASSLARTGGNEKLFFGSGTQLSVL.

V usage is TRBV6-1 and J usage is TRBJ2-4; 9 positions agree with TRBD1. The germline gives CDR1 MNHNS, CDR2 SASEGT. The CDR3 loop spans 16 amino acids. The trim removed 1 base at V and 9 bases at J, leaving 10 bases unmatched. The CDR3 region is CASSEGRDRVRRIQYF. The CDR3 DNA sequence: TGTGCCAGCAGTGAAGGCAGGGACAGGGTAAGGCGCATTCAGTACTTC.

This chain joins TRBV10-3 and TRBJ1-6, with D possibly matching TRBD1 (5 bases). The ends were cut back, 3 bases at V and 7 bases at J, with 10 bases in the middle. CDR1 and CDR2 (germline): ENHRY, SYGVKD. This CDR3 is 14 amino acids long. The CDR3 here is CAISDVRANSPLHF. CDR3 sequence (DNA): TGTGCCATCAGTGACGTCAGGGCGAATTCACCCCTCCACTTT.

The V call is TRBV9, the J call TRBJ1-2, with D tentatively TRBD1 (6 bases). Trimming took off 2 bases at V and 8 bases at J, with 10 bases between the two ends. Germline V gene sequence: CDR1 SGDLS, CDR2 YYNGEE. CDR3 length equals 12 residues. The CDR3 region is CASSVRGGGYTF. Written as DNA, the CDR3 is TGTGCCAGCAGCGTCAGGGGAGGGGGCTACACCTTC.

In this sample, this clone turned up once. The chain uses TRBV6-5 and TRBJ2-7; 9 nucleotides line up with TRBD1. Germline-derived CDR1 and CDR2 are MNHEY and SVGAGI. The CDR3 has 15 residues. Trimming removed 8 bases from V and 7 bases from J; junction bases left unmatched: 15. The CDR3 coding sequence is TGTGCCAGCCCCCCCCCTGACAGGGGGGGTAGGGAGCAGTACTTC. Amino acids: CASPPPDRGGREQYF.

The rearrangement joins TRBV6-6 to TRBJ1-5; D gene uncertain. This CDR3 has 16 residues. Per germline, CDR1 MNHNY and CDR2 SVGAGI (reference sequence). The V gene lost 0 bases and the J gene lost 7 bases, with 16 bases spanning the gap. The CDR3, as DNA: TGTGCCAGCAGTTACTCTTCCACCTGGTCGGGGCAGCCCCAGCATTTT. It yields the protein CASSYSSTWSGQPQHF.

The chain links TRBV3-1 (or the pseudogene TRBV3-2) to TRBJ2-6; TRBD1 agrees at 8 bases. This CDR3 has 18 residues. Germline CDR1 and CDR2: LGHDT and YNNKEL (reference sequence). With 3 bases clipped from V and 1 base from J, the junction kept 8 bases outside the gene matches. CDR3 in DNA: TGTGCCAGCAGCCATAGGACAGGGAATCGGTCTGGGGCCAACGTCCTGACTTTC. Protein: CASSHRTGNRSGANVLTF.

The CDR3 bases are TGTGCCAGCAGTTCCGACAGGGGGTGGACCGGGGAGCTGTTTTTT. Protein product: CASSSDRGWTGELFF. J is TRBJ2-2 and V is TRBV25-1; 9 nucleotides match TRBD1. Germline V gene lookup returns CDR1 MGHDK and CDR2 SYGVNS. V was clipped by 5 bases and J by 5 bases; unmatched bases: 6. The CDR3 runs to 15 residues.

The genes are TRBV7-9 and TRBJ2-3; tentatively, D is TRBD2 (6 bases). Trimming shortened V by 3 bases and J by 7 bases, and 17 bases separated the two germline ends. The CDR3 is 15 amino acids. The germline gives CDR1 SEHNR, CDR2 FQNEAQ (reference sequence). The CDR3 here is CASSFSPGAQNTQYF. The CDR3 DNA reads TGTGCCAGCAGCTTTTCTCCGGGAGCACAAAATACGCAGTATTTT.

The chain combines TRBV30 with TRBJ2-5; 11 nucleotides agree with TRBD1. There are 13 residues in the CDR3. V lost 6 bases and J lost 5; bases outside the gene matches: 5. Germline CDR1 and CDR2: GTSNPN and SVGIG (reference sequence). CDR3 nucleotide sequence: TGTGCCTGCGGGGACAGGGGGGGGGAGACCCAGTACTTC. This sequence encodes CACGDRGGETQYF.

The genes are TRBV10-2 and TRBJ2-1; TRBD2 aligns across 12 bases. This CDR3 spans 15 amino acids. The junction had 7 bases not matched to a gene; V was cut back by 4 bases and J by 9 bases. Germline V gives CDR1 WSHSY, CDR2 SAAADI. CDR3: CASSVLAGGQGEQFF. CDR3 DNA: TGCGCCAGCAGTGTCCTAGCGGGGGGGCAGGGTGAGCAGTTCTTC.

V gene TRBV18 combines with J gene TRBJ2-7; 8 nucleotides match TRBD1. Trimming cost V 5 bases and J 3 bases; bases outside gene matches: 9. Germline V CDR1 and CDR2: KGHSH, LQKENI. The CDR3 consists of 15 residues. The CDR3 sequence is CASSMDRVPNYEQYF. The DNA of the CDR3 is TGTGCCAGCTCAATGGACAGGGTCCCGAACTACGAGCAGTACTTC.

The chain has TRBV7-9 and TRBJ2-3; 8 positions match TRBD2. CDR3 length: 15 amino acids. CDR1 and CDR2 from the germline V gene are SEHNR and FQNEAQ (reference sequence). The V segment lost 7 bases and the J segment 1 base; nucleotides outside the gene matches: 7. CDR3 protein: CASTVTSAGTDTQYF. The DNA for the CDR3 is TGTGCCAGCACCGTGACTAGCGCCGGCACAGATACGCAGTATTTT.

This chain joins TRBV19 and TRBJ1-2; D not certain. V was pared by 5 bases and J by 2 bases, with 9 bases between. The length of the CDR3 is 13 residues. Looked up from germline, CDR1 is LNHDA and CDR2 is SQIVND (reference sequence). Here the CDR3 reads CASSADTNYGYTF. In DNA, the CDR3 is TGTGCCAGTAGTGCGGATACGAACTATGGCTACACCTTC.

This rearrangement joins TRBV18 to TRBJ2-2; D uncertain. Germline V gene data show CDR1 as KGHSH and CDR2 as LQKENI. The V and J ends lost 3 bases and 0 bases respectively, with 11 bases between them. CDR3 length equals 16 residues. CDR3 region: CASSPLGSPNTGELFF. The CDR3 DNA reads TGTGCCAGCTCACCTCTAGGCAGCCCGAACACCGGGGAGCTGTTTTTT.

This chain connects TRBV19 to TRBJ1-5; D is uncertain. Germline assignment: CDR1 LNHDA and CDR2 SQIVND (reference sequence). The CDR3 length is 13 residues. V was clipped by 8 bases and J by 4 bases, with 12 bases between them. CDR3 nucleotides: TGTGCCAGTTGCATCACAGCAAATCAGCCCCAGCATTTT. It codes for CASCITANQPQHF. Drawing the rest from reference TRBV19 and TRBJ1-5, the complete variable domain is DGGITQSPKYLFRKEGQNVTLSCEQNLNHDAMYWYRQDPGQGLRLIYYSQIVNDFQKGDIAEGYSVSREKKESFPLTVTSAQKNPTAFYLCASCITANQPQHFGDGTRLSIL.

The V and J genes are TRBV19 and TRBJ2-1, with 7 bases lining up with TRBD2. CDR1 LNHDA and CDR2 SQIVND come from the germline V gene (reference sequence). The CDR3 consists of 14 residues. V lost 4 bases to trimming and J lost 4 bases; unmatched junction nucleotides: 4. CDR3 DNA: TGTGCCAGTAGTAAGGCGGGAGTTTACAATGAGCAGTTCTTC. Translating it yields CASSKAGVYNEQFF.

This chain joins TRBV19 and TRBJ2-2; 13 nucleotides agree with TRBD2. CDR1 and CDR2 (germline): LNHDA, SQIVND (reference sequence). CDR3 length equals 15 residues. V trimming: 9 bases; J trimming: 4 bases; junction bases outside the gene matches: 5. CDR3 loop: CASEGLAGFTGELFF. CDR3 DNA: TGTGCCAGCGAGGGACTAGCGGGATTCACCGGGGAGCTGTTTTTT.

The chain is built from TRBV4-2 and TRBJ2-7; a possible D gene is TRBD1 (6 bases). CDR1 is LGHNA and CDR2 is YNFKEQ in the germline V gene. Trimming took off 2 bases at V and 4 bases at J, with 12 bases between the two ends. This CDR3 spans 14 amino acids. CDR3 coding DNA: TGTGCCAGCAGCCAACCGGGACAAGAATACGAGCAGTACTTC. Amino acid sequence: CASSQPGQEYEQYF.

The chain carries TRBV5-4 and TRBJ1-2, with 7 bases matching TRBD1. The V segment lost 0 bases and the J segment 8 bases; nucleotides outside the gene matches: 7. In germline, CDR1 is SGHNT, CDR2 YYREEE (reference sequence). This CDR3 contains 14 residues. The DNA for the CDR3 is TGTGCCAGCAGCTTGGGACAGGGACGAGGGGGCTACACCTTC. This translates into CASSLGQGRGGYTF.

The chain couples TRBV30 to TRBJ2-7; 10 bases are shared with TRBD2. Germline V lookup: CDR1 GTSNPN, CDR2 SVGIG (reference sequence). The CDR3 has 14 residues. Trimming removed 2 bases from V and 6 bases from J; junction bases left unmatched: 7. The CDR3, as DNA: TGTGCCTGGAGTACAATGAGGACTAGCGGCGAGCAGTACTTC. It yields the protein CAWSTMRTSGEQYF.

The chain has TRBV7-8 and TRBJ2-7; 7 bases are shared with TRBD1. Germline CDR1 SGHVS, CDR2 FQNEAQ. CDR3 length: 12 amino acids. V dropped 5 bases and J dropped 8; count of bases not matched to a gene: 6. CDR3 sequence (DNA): TGTGCCAGCAGCGTACAGGGGCGTCAGCAGTACTTC. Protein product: CASSVQGRQQYF.

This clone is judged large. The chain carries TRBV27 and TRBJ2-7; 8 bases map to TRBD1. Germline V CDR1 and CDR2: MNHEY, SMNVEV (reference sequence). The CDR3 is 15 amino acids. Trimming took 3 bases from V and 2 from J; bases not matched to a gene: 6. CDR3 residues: CASSFRQGIPYEQYF. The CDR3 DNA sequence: TGTGCCAGCAGTTTCCGACAGGGGATCCCCTACGAGCAGTACTTC.

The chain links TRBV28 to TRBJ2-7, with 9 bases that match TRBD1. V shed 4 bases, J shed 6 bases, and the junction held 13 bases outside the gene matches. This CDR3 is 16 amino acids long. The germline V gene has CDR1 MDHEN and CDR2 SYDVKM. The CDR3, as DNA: TGTGCCAGCAGTTCTGACCCCGGGACAGGGATTCCCGAGCAGTACTTC. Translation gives CASSSDPGTGIPEQYF.